These T cell receptor beta chains were read from a single sample in a study of blood T cells in healthy people across ages. TCRdb re-analysed the 5' RACE reads in MiXCR, keeping a single row per CDR3 protein. The profile shows roughly 1 million distinct CDR3 sequences, approximately 26% of them singletons. The sample also formed part of further work on T cells of mothers and their children.

Sequencing used blood. These receptors came from a girl aged 2 to 9 in good health. Both conserved end residues are part of each CDR3. A D gene is named only where the DNA matches it firmly. Only some rows state a clone size, as once, few, many or a class for expanded clones.

D | J | V | size | DNA | CDR3
. | TRBJ2-7 | TRBV11-2 | . | TGTGCCAGCAGCTTAGCGTCCAGGGCCAACGAGCAGTACTTC | CASSLASRANEQYF
. | TRBJ2-1 | TRBV29-1 | . | TGCAGCGTTGAGGGGGGTGGTAACGATGAGCAGTTCTTC | CSVEGGGNDEQFF
. | TRBJ2-5 | TRBV6-2/TRBV6-3 | few | TGTGCCAGCAGTTATTCTCGCCCCCGGACGCCCACATCCGAAGAGACCCAGTACTTC | CASSYSRPRTPTSEETQYF
TRBD2 | TRBJ2-1 | TRBV7-2 | few | TGTGCCAGCAGCTTACTCTCTGGAGTAGCGGGAGGGCAGCTCTTC | CASSLLSGVAGGQLF
TRBD2 | TRBJ2-1 | TRBV20-1 | few | TGCAGTGCTCTTCTAGCGGGCTATGAGCAGTTCTTC | CSALLAGYEQFF
. | TRBJ2-3 | TRBV5-1 | few | TGCGCCAGCAGCTTATACGGAGCAGGGCCAGATACGCAGTATTTT | CASSLYGAGPDTQYF
. | TRBJ2-4 | TRBV29-1 | many | TGCAGCGCTAAACCGGACCTCAAAAACATTCAGTACTTC | CSAKPDLKNIQYF
. | TRBJ2-3 | TRBV24-1 | . | TGTGCCACCAGTGATTTGAGCGGAGGACGGCAGTATTTT | CATSDLSGGRQYF
. | TRBJ1-1 | TRBV12-3/TRBV12-4 | . | TGTGCCAGCAGATTGACACGGACGAAGGGCACTGAAGCTTTCTTT | CASRLTRTKGTEAFF
TRBD1 | TRBJ2-5 | TRBV7-3 | . | TGTGCCAGCAGCAAGAAAGTGGGGACAGGGCAAGAGACCCAGTACTTC | CASSKKVGTGQETQYF
. | TRBJ2-5 | TRBV20-1 | . | TGCAGTGCTAGTGTGTGGACCCGAGGAAAAGAGACCCAGTACTTC | CSASVWTRGKETQYF
. | TRBJ1-2 | TRBV6-5 | . | TGTGCCAGCAGTTACAGGAGGTTTTATGGCTACACCTTC | CASSYRRFYGYTF
TRBD2 | TRBJ2-1 | TRBV7-2 | . | TGTGCCAGCAGCGAAGGGACTAGCGGTCTGTTGCCCTACAATGAGCAGTTCTTC | CASSEGTSGLLPYNEQFF